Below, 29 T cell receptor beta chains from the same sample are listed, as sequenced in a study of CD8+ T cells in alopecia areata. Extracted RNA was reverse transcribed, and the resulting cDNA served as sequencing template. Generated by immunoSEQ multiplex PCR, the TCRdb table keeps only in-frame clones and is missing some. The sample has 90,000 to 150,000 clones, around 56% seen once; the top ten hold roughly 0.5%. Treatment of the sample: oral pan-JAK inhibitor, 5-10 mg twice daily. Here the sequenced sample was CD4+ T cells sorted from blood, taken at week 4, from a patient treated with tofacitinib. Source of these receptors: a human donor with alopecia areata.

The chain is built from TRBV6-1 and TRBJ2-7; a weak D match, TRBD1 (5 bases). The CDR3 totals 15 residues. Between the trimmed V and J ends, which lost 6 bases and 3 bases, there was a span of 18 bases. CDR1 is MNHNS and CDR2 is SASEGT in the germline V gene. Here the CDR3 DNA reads TGTGCCAGCAGCTCGCCCGGACACATAAACTACGAGCAGTACTTC. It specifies CASSSPGHINYEQYF.

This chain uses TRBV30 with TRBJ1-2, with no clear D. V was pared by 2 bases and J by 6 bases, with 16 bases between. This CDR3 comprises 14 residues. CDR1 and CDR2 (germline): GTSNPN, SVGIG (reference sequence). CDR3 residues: CAWSIEDSKNGYTF. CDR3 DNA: TGTGCCTGGAGTATAGAAGATTCTAAGAATGGCTACACCTTC.

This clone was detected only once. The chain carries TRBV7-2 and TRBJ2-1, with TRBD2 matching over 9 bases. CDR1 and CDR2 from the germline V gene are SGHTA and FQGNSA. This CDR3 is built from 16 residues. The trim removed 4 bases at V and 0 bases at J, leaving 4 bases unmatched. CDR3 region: CASSSSGVSSYNEQFF. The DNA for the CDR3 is TGTGCCAGCAGCTCTAGCGGGGTCAGCTCCTACAATGAGCAGTTCTTC.

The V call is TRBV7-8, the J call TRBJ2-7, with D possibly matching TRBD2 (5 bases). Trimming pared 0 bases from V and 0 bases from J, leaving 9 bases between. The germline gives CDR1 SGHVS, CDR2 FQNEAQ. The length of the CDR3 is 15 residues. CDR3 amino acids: CASSLARAVSYEQYF. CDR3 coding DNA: TGTGCCAGCAGCTTAGCGAGGGCGGTCTCCTACGAGCAGTACTTC.

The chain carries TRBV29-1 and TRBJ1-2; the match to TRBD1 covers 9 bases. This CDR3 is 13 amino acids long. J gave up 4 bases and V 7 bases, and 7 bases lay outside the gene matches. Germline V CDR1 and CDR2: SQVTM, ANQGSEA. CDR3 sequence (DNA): TGCAGCGCACCGGGACAGGGCCCCTATGGCTACACCTTC. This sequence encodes CSAPGQGPYGYTF. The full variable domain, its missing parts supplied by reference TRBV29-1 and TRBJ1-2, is SAVISQKPSRDICQRGTSLTIQCQVDSQVTMMFWYRQQPGQSLTLIATANQGSEATYESGFVIDKFPISRPNLTFSTLTVSNMSPEDSSIYLCSAPGQGPYGYTFGSGTRLTVV.

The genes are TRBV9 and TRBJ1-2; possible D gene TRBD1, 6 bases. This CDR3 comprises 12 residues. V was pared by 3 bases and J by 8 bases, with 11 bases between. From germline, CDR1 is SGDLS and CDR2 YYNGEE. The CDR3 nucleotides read TGTGCCAGCAGCGACAGGGCGGGGGGCTACACCTTC. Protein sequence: CASSDRAGGYTF. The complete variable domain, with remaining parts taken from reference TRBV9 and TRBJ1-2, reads DSGVTQTPKHLITATGQRVTLRCSPRSGDLSVYWYQQSLDQGLQFLIQYYNGEERAKGNILERFSAQQFPDLHSELNLSSLELGDSALYFCASSDRAGGYTFGSGTRLTVV.

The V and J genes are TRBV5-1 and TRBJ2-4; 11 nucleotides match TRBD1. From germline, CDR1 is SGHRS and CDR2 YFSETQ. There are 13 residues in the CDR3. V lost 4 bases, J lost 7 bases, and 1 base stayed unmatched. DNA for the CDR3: TGCGCCAGCAGCGGGGACAGGGGGAACATTCAGTACTTC. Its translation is CASSGDRGNIQYF.

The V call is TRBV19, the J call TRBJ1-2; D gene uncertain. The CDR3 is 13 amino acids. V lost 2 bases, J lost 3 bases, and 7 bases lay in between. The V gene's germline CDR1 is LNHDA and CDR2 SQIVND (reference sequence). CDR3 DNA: TGTGCCAGTAGTATACGAAGAGACTATGGCTACACCTTC. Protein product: CASSIRRDYGYTF.

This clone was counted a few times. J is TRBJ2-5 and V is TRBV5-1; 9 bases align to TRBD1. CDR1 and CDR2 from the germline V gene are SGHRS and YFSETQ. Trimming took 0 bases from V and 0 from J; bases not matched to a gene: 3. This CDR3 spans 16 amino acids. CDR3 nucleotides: TGCGCCAGCAGCTTGGCCGGGACAGGGTACCAAGAGACCCAGTACTTC. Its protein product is CASSLAGTGYQETQYF.

DNA for the CDR3: TGTGCCAGCAGCCGCACATCATCCTCAGAAGCTTTCTTT. It is translated as CASSRTSSSEAFF. The rearrangement links TRBV28 to TRBJ1-1, with D uncertain. The CDR3 consists of 13 residues. V shed 6 bases and J shed 8 bases, with 16 bases lying between them. Germline V lookup: CDR1 MDHEN, CDR2 SYDVKM.

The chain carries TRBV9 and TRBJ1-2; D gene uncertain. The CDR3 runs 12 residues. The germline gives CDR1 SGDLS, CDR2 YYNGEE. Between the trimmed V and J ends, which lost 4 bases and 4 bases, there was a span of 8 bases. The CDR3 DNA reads TGTGCCAGCAGCTCGGTTGGCTATGGCTACACCTTC. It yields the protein CASSSVGYGYTF.

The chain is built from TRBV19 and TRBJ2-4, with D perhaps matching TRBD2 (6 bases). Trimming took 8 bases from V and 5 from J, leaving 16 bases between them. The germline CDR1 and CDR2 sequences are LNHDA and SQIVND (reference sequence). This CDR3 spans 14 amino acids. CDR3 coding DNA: TGTGCCAGTGCACGGGACTGGCAACAAAACATTCAGTACTTC. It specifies CASARDWQQNIQYF.

CDR3 sequence (DNA): TGTGCCAGCACCCCGACTCGAGATACGCAGTATTTT. Residues: CASTPTRDTQYF. The chain employs TRBV2 and TRBJ2-3; D unresolved. CDR1 and CDR2 from the germline V gene are SNHLY and FYNNEI. This CDR3 contains 12 residues. V lost 7 bases and J lost 5, with 10 bases in between.

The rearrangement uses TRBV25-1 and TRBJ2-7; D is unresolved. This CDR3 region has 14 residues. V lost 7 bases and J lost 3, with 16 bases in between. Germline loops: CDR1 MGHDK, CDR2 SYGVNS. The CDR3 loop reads CASIRALGGYEQYF. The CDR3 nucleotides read TGTGCCAGCATTAGGGCCCTGGGCGGCTACGAGCAGTACTTC.

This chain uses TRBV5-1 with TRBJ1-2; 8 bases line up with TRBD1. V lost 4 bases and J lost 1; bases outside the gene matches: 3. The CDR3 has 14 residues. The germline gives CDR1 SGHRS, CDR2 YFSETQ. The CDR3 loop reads CASSTGQDNYGYTF. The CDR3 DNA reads TGCGCCAGCAGCACGGGACAGGATAACTATGGCTACACCTTC.

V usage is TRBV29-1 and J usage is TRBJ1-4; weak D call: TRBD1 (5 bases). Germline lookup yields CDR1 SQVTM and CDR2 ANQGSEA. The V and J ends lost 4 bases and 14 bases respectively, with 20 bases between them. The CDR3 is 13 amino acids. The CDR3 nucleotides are TGCAGCGTTGGGGGCCCACTTACAGGTATCCTGTTTTTT. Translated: CSVGGPLTGILFF.

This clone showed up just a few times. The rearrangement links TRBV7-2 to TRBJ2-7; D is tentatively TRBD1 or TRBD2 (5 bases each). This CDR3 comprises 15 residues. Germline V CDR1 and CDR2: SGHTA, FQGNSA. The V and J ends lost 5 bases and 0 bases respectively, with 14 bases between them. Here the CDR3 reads CASSPMGVSSYEQYF. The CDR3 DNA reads TGTGCCAGCAGCCCTATGGGGGTTAGCTCCTACGAGCAGTACTTC.

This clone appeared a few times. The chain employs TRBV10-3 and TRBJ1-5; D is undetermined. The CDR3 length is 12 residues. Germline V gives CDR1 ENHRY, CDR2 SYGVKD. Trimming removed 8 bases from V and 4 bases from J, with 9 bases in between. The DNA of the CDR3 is TGTGCCATCGGGAAGGAGAATCAGCCCCAGCATTTT. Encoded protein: CAIGKENQPQHF.

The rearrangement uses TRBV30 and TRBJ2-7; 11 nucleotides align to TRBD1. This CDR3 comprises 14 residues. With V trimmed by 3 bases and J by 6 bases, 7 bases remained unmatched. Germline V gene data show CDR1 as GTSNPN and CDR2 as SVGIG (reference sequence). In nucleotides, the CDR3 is TGTGCCTGGAGATTAGGGACAGGGGGAGGCGAGCAGTACTTC. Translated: CAWRLGTGGGEQYF.

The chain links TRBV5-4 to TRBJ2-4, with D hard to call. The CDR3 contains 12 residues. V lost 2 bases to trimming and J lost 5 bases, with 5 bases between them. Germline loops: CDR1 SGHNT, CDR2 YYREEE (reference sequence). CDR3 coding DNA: TGTGCCAGCAGCTTTTACCAAAACATTCAGTACTTC. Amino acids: CASSFYQNIQYF.

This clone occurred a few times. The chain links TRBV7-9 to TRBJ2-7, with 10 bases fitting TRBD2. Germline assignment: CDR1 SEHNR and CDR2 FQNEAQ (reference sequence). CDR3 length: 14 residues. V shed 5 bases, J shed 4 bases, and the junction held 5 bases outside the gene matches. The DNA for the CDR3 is TGTGCCAGCAGCAAAGAAGCGGGAGGGTACGAGCAGTACTTC. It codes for CASSKEAGGYEQYF. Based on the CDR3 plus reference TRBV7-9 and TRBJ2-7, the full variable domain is DTGVSQNPRHKITKRGQNVTFRCDPISEHNRLYWYRQTLGQGPEFLTYFQNEAQLEKSRLLSDRFSAERPKGSFSTLEIQRTEQGDSAMYLCASSKEAGGYEQYFGPGTRLTVT.

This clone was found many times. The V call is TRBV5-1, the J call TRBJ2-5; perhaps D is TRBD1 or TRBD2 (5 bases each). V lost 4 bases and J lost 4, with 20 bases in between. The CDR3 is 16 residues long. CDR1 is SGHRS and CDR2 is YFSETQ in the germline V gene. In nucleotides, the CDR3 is TGCGCCAGCAGCCGGGGCTTTACCCAACAACGAGAGACCCAGTACTTC. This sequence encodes CASSRGFTQQRETQYF. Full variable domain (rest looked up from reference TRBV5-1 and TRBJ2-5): KAGVTQTPRYLIKTRGQQVTLSCSPISGHRSVSWYQQTPGQGLQFLFEYFSETQRNKGNFPGRFSGRQFSNSRSEMNVSTLELGDSALYLCASSRGFTQQRETQYFGPGTRLLVL.

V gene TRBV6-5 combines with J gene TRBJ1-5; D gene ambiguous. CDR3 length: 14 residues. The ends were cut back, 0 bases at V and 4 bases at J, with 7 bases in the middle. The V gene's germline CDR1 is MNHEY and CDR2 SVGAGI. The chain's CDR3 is CASSYSGGNQPQHF. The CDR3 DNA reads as TGTGCCAGCAGTTACTCGGGCGGAAATCAGCCCCAGCATTTT.

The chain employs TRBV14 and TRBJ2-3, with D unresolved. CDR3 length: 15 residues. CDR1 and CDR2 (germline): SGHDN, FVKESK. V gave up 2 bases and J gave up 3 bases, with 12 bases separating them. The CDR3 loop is CASSQSIWDTDTQYF. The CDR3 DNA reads TGTGCCAGCAGCCAATCGATCTGGGATACAGATACGCAGTATTTT.

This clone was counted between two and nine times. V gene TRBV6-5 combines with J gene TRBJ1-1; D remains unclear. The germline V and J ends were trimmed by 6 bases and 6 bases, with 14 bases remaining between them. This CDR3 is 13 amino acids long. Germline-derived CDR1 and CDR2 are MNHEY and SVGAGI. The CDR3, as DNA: TGTGCCAGCAGCCAGGAGGTTTTGGCTGAAGCTTTCTTT. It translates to CASSQEVLAEAFF.

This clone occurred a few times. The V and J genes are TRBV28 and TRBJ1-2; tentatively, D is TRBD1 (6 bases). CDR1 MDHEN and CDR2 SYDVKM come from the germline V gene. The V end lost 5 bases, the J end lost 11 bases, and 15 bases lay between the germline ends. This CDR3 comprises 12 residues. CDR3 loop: CASSTTGRAYTF. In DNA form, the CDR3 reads TGTGCCAGCAGTACTACAGGGAGAGCTTACACCTTC.

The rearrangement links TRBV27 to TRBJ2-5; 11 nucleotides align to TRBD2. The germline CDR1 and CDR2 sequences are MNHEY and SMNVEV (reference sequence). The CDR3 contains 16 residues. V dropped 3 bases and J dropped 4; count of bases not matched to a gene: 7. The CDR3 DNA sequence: TGTGCCAGCAGTTTTGGGATAGCGGGAGGGCGAGAGACCCAGTACTTC. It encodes CASSFGIAGGRETQYF.

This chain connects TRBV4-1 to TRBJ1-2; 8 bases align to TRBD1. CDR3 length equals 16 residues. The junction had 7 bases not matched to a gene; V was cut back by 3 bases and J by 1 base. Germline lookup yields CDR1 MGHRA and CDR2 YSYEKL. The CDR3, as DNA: TGCGCCAGCAGCCAGGACTCAGGGGGCGGTAACTATGGCTACACCTTC. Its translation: CASSQDSGGGNYGYTF.

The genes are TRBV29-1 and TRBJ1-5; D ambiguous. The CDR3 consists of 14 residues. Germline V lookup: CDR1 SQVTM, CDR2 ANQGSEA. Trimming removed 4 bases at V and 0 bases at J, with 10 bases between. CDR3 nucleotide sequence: TGCAGCGTTGGGTGGGGATATAGCAATCAGCCCCAGCATTTT. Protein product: CSVGWGYSNQPQHF.